Following are 10 T cell receptor beta chains from one sample sequenced in a study of OX40 agonist ivuxolimab in advanced cancers. Sequencing used immunoSEQ multiplex PCR; TCRdb keeps in-frame clones, though not all of them. This table holds tens of thousands of clones, 90% to 95% found once. The sequencing used CD4+ or CD8+ T cells sorted from blood, collected in a trial of the OX40 agonist ivuxolimab. These receptors were taken from an adult with an advanced solid tumor such as melanoma, head and neck, liver or kidney cancer.

The rearrangement links TRBV5-6 to TRBJ2-7; the D is unclear. The CDR3 covers 13 residues. CDR1 and CDR2 (germline): SGHDT, YYEEEE. Trimming cost V 0 bases and J 5 bases, with 9 bases left between them. Here the CDR3 DNA reads TGTGCCAGCAGCTTGGGGTCGATGAACGAGCAGTACTTC. This encodes CASSLGSMNEQYF.

The V call is TRBV27, the J call TRBJ2-7, with 10 bases aligning to TRBD2. This CDR3 comprises 15 residues. After removal of 4 bases from V and 3 bases from J, the junction contained 6 bases not matched to a gene. Germline CDR1 and CDR2: MNHEY and SMNVEV (reference sequence). The CDR3 bases are TGTGCCAGCAGTTATCTAGCGGGAGCCCTCTACGAGCAGTACTTC. Its protein is CASSYLAGALYEQYF.

The rearrangement joins TRBV9 to TRBJ2-1, with unresolved D. The CDR3 totals 17 residues. With 0 bases removed from V and 3 bases from J, the gap between germline ends came to 16 bases. The V gene's germline CDR1 is SGDLS and CDR2 YYNGEE. The CDR3 DNA reads as TGTGCCAGCAGCGTAGTGGGTCAGGTCTATAACTACAATGAGCAGTTCTTC. Amino acids: CASSVVGQVYNYNEQFF.

The chain links TRBV7-9 to TRBJ2-7; 9 bases line up with TRBD1. CDR1 and CDR2 (germline): SEHNR, FQNEAQ (reference sequence). The J segment lost 4 bases and the V segment lost 4 bases, leaving 8 bases of the junction unmatched. The CDR3 spans 15 residues. CDR3 bases: TGTGCCAGCAGCTCTACAGGGGGCCTAGATTACGAGCAGTACTTC. Protein product: CASSSTGGLDYEQYF.

CDR3 sequence (DNA): TGTGCCAGCAGCTTCCTCGACAGGGTCAACACTGAAGCTTTCTTT. As protein: CASSFLDRVNTEAFF. The chain is built from TRBV5-8 and TRBJ1-1, with 7 nucleotides matching TRBD1. J gave up 2 bases and V 2 bases, and 6 bases lay outside the gene matches. This CDR3 has 15 residues. Germline CDR1 SGHTS, CDR2 YDEGEE.

The chain uses TRBV7-3 and TRBJ2-7; D gene uncertain. CDR1 is SGHTA, CDR2 FQGTGA, per germline. This CDR3 has 14 amino acids. V was pared by 6 bases and J by 0 bases, with 12 bases between. CDR3 loop: CASSFGPSSYEQYF. CDR3 sequence (DNA): TGTGCCAGCAGTTTTGGACCTAGCTCCTACGAGCAGTACTTC.

The chain employs TRBV15 and TRBJ2-2, with unresolved D. This CDR3 region has 12 residues. Deletions cut 0 bases from V and 7 bases from J, with 3 bases between. The germline gives CDR1 LNHNV, CDR2 YYDKDF (reference sequence). The CDR3 DNA is TGTGCCACCAGCAGAGAAGGCGGGGAGCTGTTTTTT. It specifies CATSREGGELFF.

V and J are TRBV5-1 and TRBJ2-3, with 12 bases aligning to TRBD1. Germline V gene sequence: CDR1 SGHRS, CDR2 YFSETQ. The CDR3 is 16 residues long. J lost 2 bases, V lost 0 bases, and 1 base had no gene match. The chain's CDR3 is CASSLGDRGPTDTQYF. The CDR3 bases are TGCGCCAGCAGCTTGGGGGACAGGGGGCCCACAGATACGCAGTATTTT.

The CDR3 DNA follows: TGCGCCAGCAGCCAAGAAGCGGGAAACTCCTACAATGAGCAGTTCTTC. Its translation: CASSQEAGNSYNEQFF. V and J are TRBV4-3 and TRBJ2-1, with 7 positions matching TRBD2. Germline trimming cut 0 bases from V and 0 bases from J; bases unmatched to any gene: 2. Germline V gene data show CDR1 as LGHNA and CDR2 as YSLEER. This CDR3 region has 16 residues.

DNA for the CDR3: TGTGCCAGCAGTGGACTAGCGGCCCCCACAGATACGCAGTATTTT. Residues: CASSGLAAPTDTQYF. The chain joins TRBV2 to TRBJ2-3, with 9 bases aligning to TRBD2. Germline V gene lookup returns CDR1 SNHLY and CDR2 FYNNEI. The length of the CDR3 is 15 residues. Trimming took 4 bases from V and 2 from J; bases not matched to a gene: 4.